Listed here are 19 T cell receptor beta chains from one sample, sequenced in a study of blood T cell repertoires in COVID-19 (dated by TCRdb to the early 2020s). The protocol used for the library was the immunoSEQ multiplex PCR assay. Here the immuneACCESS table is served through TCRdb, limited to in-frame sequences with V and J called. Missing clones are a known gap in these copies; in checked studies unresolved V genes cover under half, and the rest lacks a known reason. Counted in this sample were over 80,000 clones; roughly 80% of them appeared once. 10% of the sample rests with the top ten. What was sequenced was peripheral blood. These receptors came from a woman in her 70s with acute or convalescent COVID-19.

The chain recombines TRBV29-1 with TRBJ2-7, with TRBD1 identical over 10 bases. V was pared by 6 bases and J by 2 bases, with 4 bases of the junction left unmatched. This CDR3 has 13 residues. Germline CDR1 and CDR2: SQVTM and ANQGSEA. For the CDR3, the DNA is TGCAGCGTAGTGGACAGGGGGGCCTACGAGCAGTACTTC. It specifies CSVVDRGAYEQYF.

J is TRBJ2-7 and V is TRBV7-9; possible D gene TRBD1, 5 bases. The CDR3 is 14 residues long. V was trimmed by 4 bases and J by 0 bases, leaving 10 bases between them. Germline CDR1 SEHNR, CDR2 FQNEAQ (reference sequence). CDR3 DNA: TGTGCCAGCAGCTCTAACAGGAACTCCTACGAGCAGTACTTC. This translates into CASSSNRNSYEQYF. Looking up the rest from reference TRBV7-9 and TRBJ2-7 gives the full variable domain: DTGVSQNPRHKITKRGQNVTFRCDPISEHNRLYWYRQTLGQGPEFLTYFQNEAQLEKSRLLSDRFSAERPKGSFSTLEIQRTEQGDSAMYLCASSSNRNSYEQYFGPGTRLTVT.

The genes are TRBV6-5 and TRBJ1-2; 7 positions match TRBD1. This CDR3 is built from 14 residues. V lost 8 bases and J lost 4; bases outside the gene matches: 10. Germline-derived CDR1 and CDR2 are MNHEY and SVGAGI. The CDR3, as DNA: TGTGCCAGCTCCCAGGGACAGTCACTCTATGGCTACACCTTC. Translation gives CASSQGQSLYGYTF.

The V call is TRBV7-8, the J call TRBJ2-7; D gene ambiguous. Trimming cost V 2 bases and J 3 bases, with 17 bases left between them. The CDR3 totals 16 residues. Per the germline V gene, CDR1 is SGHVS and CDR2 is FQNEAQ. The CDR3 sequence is CASSLFGRQAYYEQYF. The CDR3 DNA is TGTGCCAGCAGCTTATTTGGCCGGCAGGCCTACTACGAGCAGTACTTC.

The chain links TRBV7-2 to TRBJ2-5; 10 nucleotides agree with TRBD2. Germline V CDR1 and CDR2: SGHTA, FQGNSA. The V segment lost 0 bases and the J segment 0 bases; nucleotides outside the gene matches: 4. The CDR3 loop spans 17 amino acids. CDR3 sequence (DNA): TGTGCCAGCAGCTTAGCGAGAGCGGGGGGGTACCAAGAGACCCAGTACTTC. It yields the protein CASSLARAGGYQETQYF.

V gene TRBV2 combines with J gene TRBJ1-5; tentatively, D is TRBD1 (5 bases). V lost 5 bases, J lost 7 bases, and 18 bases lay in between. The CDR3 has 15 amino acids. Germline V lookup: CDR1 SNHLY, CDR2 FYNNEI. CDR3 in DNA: TGTGCCAGCAGTAGTGAGCTCTCGGGGGTACAGCCCCAGCATTTT. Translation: CASSSELSGVQPQHF.

CDR3 nucleotide sequence: TGTGCCAGCAGCCAAACAATCGGACAGGCCTACGAGCAGTACTTC. This gives the protein CASSQTIGQAYEQYF. The V gene is TRBV3-1 (or the pseudogene TRBV3-2), the J gene TRBJ2-7; 7 nucleotides align to TRBD1. This CDR3 is built from 15 residues. V lost 2 bases and J lost 2; bases outside the gene matches: 6. Per the germline V gene, CDR1 is LGHDT and CDR2 is YNNKEL (reference sequence).

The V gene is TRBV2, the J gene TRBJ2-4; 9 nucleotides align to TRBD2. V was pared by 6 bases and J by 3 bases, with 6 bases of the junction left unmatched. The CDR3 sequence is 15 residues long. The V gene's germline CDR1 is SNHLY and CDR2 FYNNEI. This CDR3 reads CASRKVTSGKNIQYF. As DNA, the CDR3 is TGTGCCAGCAGAAAGGTGACTAGCGGCAAAAACATTCAGTACTTC.

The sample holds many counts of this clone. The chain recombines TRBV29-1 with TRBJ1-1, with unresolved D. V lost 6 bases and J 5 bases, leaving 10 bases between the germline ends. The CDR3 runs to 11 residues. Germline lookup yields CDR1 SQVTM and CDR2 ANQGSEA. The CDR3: CSVHRRTEAFF. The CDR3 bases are TGCAGCGTCCATCGGAGAACTGAAGCTTTCTTT.

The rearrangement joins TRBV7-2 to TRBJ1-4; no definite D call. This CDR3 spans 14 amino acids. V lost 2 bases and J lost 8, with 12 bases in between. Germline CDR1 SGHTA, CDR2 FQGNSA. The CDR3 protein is CASSLMAVKEKLFF. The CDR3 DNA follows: TGTGCCAGCAGCTTAATGGCAGTGAAAGAAAAACTGTTTTTT.

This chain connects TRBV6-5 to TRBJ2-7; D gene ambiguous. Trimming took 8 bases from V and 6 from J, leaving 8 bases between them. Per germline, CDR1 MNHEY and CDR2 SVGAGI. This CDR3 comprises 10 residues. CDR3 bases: TGTGCCAGCGGTCTAGGCGAGCAGTACTTC. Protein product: CASGLGEQYF.

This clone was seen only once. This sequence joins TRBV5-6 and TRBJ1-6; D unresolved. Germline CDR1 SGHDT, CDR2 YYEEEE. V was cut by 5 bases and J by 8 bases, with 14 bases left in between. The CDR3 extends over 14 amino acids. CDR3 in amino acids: CASRYSYSDSPLHF. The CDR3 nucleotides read TGTGCCAGCAGGTACAGTTATTCGGATTCACCCCTCCACTTT.

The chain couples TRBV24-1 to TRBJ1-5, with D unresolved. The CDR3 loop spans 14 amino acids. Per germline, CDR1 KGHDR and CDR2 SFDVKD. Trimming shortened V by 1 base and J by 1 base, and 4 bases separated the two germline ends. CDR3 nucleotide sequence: TGTGCCACCAGTGATTTTGGCAGCAATCAGCCCCAGCATTTT. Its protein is CATSDFGSNQPQHF.

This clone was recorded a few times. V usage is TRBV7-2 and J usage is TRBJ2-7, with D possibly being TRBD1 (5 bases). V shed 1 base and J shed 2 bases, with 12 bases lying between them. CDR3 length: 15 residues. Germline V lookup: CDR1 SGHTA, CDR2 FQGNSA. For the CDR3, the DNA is TGTGCCAGCAGCTTAGTAGCAGGGTTCGCCTACGAGCAGTACTTC. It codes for CASSLVAGFAYEQYF.

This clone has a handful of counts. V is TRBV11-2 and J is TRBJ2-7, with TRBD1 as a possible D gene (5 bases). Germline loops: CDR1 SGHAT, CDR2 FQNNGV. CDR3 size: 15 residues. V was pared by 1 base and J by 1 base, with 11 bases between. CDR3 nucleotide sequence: TGTGCCAGCAGCTTAGTAATCGACAGATCCTACGAGCAGTACTTC. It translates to CASSLVIDRSYEQYF.

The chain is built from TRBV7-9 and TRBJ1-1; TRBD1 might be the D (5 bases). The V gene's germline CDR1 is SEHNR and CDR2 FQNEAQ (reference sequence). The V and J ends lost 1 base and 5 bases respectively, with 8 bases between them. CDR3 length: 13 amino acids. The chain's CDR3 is CASSLGKGTEAFF. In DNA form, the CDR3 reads TGTGCCAGCAGCTTAGGGAAGGGGACTGAAGCTTTCTTT.

The CDR3 spells CASSLGSLTGNGYTF. In nucleotides, the CDR3 is TGCGCCAGCAGCTTGGGCTCCCTAACAGGGAATGGCTACACCTTC. The V and J genes are TRBV5-1 and TRBJ1-2; a weak D match, TRBD1 (6 bases). From germline, CDR1 is SGHRS and CDR2 YFSETQ. The CDR3 loop spans 15 amino acids. V shed 0 bases and J shed 6 bases, with 15 bases lying between them.

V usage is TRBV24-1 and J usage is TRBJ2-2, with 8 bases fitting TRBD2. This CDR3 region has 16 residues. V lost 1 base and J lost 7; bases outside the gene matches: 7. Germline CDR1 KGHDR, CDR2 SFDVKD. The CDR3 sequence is CATSDLPGGHVGELFF. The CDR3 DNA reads TGTGCCACCAGTGATTTACCGGGGGGGCATGTCGGGGAGCTGTTTTTT.

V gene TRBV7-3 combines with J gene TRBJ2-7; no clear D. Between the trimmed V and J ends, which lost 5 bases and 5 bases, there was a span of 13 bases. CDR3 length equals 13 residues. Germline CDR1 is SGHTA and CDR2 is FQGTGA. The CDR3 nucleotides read TGTGCCAGCAGCCGGTCCTTTGCCGACGAGCAGTACTTC. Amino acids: CASSRSFADEQYF.